These 17 T cell receptor beta chains were all obtained from the same sample, sequenced in a study of T cells in Graves' hyperthyroidism and ophthalmopathy. The CDR3 regions of TCR beta were amplified from RNA transcripts. RT-PCR in the first round (using the HTBI primer set) targeted the TCR CDR3. TCRdb fed the multiplex PCR reads into MiXCR, producing one record per CDR3 protein. The sample carries roughly 380,000 distinct CDR3 sequences, roughly 18% recorded once. Material for sequencing was blood. Receptor source: a woman aged 35 to 49 with Graves' ophthalmopathy.

On this clonotype: Being one base from a much bigger clone, this may be a read error. This chain links TRBV28 with TRBJ1-2; no reliable D call. Per the germline V gene, CDR1 is MDHEN and CDR2 is SYDVKM. CDR3 length: 19 residues. Deletions cut 1 base from V and 5 bases from J, with 26 bases between. As DNA, the CDR3 is TGTGCCAGCAGTTTATTTATTGGTACAGACACTTCACCGGGGTATGGCTACACCTTC. Protein: CASSLFIGTDTSPGYGYTF.

This clonotype was counted ten times or more. This chain uses TRBV2 with TRBJ2-5; weak D call: TRBD2 (5 bases). V was shortened by 7 bases and J by 5 bases, with 11 bases between the two germline ends. The germline V gene encodes CDR1 SNHLY and CDR2 FYNNEI. This CDR3 has 12 amino acids. CDR3 in amino acids: CASKEGSETQYF. Written as DNA, the CDR3 is TGTGCCAGCAAAGAGGGATCCGAGACCCAGTACTTC.

This clonotype came up many times. This chain links TRBV28 with TRBJ2-7, with D possibly being TRBD1 or TRBD2 (5 bases each). CDR3 length: 14 residues. With 6 bases removed from V and 3 bases from J, the gap between germline ends came to 15 bases. Per the germline V gene, CDR1 is MDHEN and CDR2 is SYDVKM. CDR3 sequence (DNA): TGTGCCAGCAGGTCGGGACCACGGGGCTACGAGCAGTACTTC. Its translation: CASRSGPRGYEQYF.

The J gene is TRBJ1-6, the V gene TRBV30, with a tentative D call TRBD1 (5 bases). Germline values: CDR1 GTSNPN, CDR2 SVGIG (reference sequence). Trimming removed 1 base at V and 3 bases at J, with 13 bases between. The CDR3 spans 16 residues. CDR3 residues: CAWSGTVDIYNSPLHF. The CDR3 nucleotides read TGTGCCTGGAGTGGGACCGTGGACATCTATAATTCACCCCTCCACTTT.

This clonotype showed up many times. This could be a read error, since a much larger clone is one nucleotide away. The gene calls are TRBV15 and TRBJ2-1; D is perhaps TRBD2 (5 bases). This CDR3 is 17 amino acids long. Germline V gene data show CDR1 as LNHNV and CDR2 as YYDKDF (reference sequence). CDR3 nucleotide sequence: TGTGCCACCAGCAGGGTTCGGACTGGCGGGCCCCTCAATGAGCAGCTCTTC. Translating gives CATSRVRTGGPLNEQLF.

There are many counts of this clonotype. The chain recombines TRBV11-2 with TRBJ2-7; 7 bases are shared with TRBD1. This CDR3 has 14 amino acids. The J segment lost 6 bases and the V segment lost 5 bases, leaving 10 bases of the junction unmatched. The germline V gene encodes CDR1 SGHAT and CDR2 FQNNGV. Here the CDR3 DNA reads TGTGCCAGCAGCGAGACAGGGTCCCATCGCGAGCAGTACTTC. Translation gives CASSETGSHREQYF.

The chain combines TRBV20-1 with TRBJ2-2, with 9 bases that match TRBD1. V lost 1 base and J lost 8; bases outside the gene matches: 5. CDR1 and CDR2 from the germline V gene are DFQATT and SNEGSKA (reference sequence). The CDR3 loop spans 14 amino acids. The CDR3 DNA reads as TGCAGTGCTAGAGCTATAGGACAGGGGGGGGAGCTGTTTTTT. This gives the protein CSARAIGQGGELFF.

This clonotype showed up many times. V and J are TRBV20-1 and TRBJ2-7; D is undetermined. V shed 1 base and J shed 4 bases, with 11 bases lying between them. The CDR3 has 13 residues. Germline V gene data show CDR1 as DFQATT and CDR2 as SNEGSKA (reference sequence). The DNA of the CDR3 is TGCAGTGCTAGAGCTCCACTCGGGTACGAGCAGTACTTC. Protein product: CSARAPLGYEQYF.

This clonotype showed up many times. The chain joins TRBV12-5 to TRBJ2-7; D unclear. Germline V gene sequence: CDR1 LGHNT, CDR2 FRNRAP. The CDR3 sequence is 12 residues long. The V end lost 2 bases, the J end lost 3 bases, and 5 bases lay between the germline ends. The CDR3, as DNA: TGTGCTAGTGGTTTGCACCTCTACGAGCAGTACTTC. This encodes CASGLHLYEQYF.

The chain carries TRBV20-1 and TRBJ2-7, with unresolved D. This CDR3 is 11 amino acids long. CDR1 is DFQATT and CDR2 is SNEGSKA in the germline V gene (reference sequence). Deletions cut 4 bases from V and 1 base from J, with 5 bases between. Here the CDR3 DNA reads TGCAGTGCTACCGGATCCTACGAGCAGTACTTC. Amino acids: CSATGSYEQYF.

This clonotype showed up many times. The CDR3 coding sequence is TGTGCCAGCAGCGGGACTAGCCTCAATGAGCAGTTCTTC. As protein: CASSGTSLNEQFF. The chain has TRBV5-5 and TRBJ2-1, with 9 bases matching TRBD2. V lost 4 bases, J lost 6 bases, and 2 bases stayed unmatched. The CDR3 contains 13 residues. Germline assignment: CDR1 SGHKS and CDR2 YYEKEE (reference sequence). Full variable domain (rest looked up from reference TRBV5-5 and TRBJ2-1): DAGVTQSPTHLIKTRGQQVTLRCSPISGHKSVSWYQQVLGQGPQFIFQYYEKEERGRGNFPDRFSARQFPNYSSELNVNALLLGDSALYLCASSGTSLNEQFFGPGTRLTVL.

This clonotype was observed many times. CDR3 bases: TGTGCCAGCGCTTCCTTGGGACAGCAAAAAAACATTCAGTACTTC. The encoded protein is CASASLGQQKNIQYF. V and J are TRBV3-1 and TRBJ2-4; 7 bases fit TRBD1. J lost 4 bases, V lost 8 bases, and 11 bases had no gene match. The CDR3 loop spans 15 amino acids. Germline lookup yields CDR1 LGHDT and CDR2 YNNKEL (reference sequence). Supplemented by reference TRBV3-1 and TRBJ2-4, the full variable domain reads DTAVSQTPKYLVTQMGNDKSIKCEQNLGHDTMYWYKQDSKKFLKIMFSYNNKELIINETVPNRFSPKSPDKAHLNLHINSLELGDSAVYFCASASLGQQKNIQYFGAGTRLSVL.

This clonotype was seen more than once but under ten times. The chain links TRBV6-5 to TRBJ2-7; D not certain. Trimming pared 0 bases from V and 9 bases from J, leaving 6 bases between. The germline V gene encodes CDR1 MNHEY and CDR2 SVGAGI. The CDR3 covers 11 residues. CDR3 sequence: CASSYSLVQYF. CDR3 coding DNA: TGTGCCAGCAGTTACTCCTTGGTGCAGTACTTC.

In this sample, this clonotype turned up many times. The rearrangement uses TRBV20-1 and TRBJ2-7; tentatively, D is TRBD1 (5 bases). The V and J ends lost 6 bases and 7 bases respectively, with 22 bases between them. The CDR3 loop spans 14 amino acids. Germline V gene lookup returns CDR1 DFQATT and CDR2 SNEGSKA (reference sequence). CDR3 in DNA: TGCAGTGCCGTGTCGGGCTCAGGGCCAGGAGAGCAGTACTTC. It yields the protein CSAVSGSGPGEQYF.

This clonotype came up many times. V gene TRBV7-2 combines with J gene TRBJ1-5, with D maybe TRBD1 (6 bases). Trimming left V 3 bases short and J 7 bases short, with 13 bases between. The length of the CDR3 is 14 residues. The germline V gene encodes CDR1 SGHTA and CDR2 FQGNSA. The CDR3: CASSFPGAKQPQHF. DNA of the CDR3: TGTGCCAGCAGCTTTCCGGGGGCCAAGCAGCCCCAGCATTTT.

This clonotype was counted ten times or more. As DNA, the CDR3 is TGTGCCAGCAGTCCCAGTGGACAGGGGTTCTATACTGAAGCTTTCTTT. It translates to CASSPSGQGFYTEAFF. The genes are TRBV6-5 and TRBJ1-1, with TRBD1 identical over 9 bases. Germline-derived CDR1 and CDR2 are MNHEY and SVGAGI. The CDR3 consists of 16 residues. J lost 5 bases, V lost 5 bases, and 12 bases had no gene match.

The chain carries TRBV20-1 and TRBJ2-4; no clear D. V was trimmed by 6 bases and J by 6 bases, leaving 9 bases between them. The germline gives CDR1 DFQATT, CDR2 SNEGSKA (reference sequence). This CDR3 is built from 11 residues. CDR3 protein: CSAPVSNIQYF. The CDR3 region has the DNA TGCAGTGCCCCTGTCTCAAACATTCAGTACTTC.